This entry lists 14 T cell receptor beta chains sequenced from one sample in a study of cytomegalovirus exposure and HLA in healthy donors. The PCR had 60 Vbeta and 13 Jbeta primers. The protocol was immunoSEQ multiplex PCR, while the TCRdb copy is restricted to in-frame clones and leaves out a portion. The sample yields under 150,000 clones, 84% seen once. Sequenced material: PBMCs. These receptors were taken from a man aged 45-65 years in good health and CMV-seronegative.

This clone was seen a handful of times. V usage is TRBV5-4 and J usage is TRBJ1-1; D is ambiguous. Trimming pared 0 bases from V and 0 bases from J, leaving 9 bases between. The CDR3 runs to 15 residues. Germline CDR1 SGHNT, CDR2 YYREEE (reference sequence). The CDR3 protein is CASSLVGRMNTEAFF. CDR3 nucleotides: TGTGCCAGCAGCTTGGTTGGCCGTATGAACACTGAAGCTTTCTTT.

The J gene is TRBJ2-7, the V gene TRBV5-5; the match to TRBD1 covers 12 bases. CDR3 length: 15 amino acids. With 4 bases clipped from V and 3 bases from J, the junction kept 5 bases outside the gene matches. CDR1 and CDR2 (germline): SGHKS, YYEKEE (reference sequence). The CDR3 DNA reads TGTGCCAGCAGCCTAAGGGACAGGGGGCACTACGAGCAGTACTTC. Translating it yields CASSLRDRGHYEQYF.

V gene TRBV9 combines with J gene TRBJ2-1, with TRBD2 matching 10 bases. Germline assignment: CDR1 SGDLS and CDR2 YYNGEE. The length of the CDR3 is 16 residues. Trimming took 5 bases from V and 5 from J; bases not matched to a gene: 10. CDR3 sequence reads: CASSQSGGASDNEQFF. The CDR3, as DNA: TGTGCCAGCAGTCAAAGCGGGGGGGCTTCGGACAATGAGCAGTTCTTC.

The chain is built from TRBV5-1 and TRBJ2-5, with TRBD1 matching over 8 bases. V trimming: 2 bases; J trimming: 4 bases; junction bases outside the gene matches: 4. The length of the CDR3 is 14 residues. Germline CDR1 is SGHRS and CDR2 is YFSETQ. The CDR3 nucleotides read TGCGCCAGCAGCTTCCCAGGGGGCATAGAGACCCAGTACTTC. This codes for CASSFPGGIETQYF. Full variable domain (missing parts from reference TRBV5-1 and TRBJ2-5): KAGVTQTPRYLIKTRGQQVTLSCSPISGHRSVSWYQQTPGQGLQFLFEYFSETQRNKGNFPGRFSGRQFSNSRSEMNVSTLELGDSALYLCASSFPGGIETQYFGPGTRLLVL.

This clone was counted a single time. J is TRBJ1-5 and V is TRBV7-6; maybe TRBD1 (6 bases). Trimming removed 1 base at V and 3 bases at J, with 16 bases between. From germline, CDR1 is SGHVS and CDR2 FNYEAQ. The CDR3 sequence is 17 residues long. The CDR3 loop reads CASSLGAGDGFNQPQHF. As DNA, the CDR3 is TGTGCCAGCAGCTTAGGGGCAGGGGACGGTTTCAATCAGCCCCAGCATTTT.

This chain connects TRBV6-1 to TRBJ2-7, with 8 nucleotides matching TRBD1. Germline lookup yields CDR1 MNHNS and CDR2 SASEGT. V dropped 8 bases and J dropped 5; count of bases not matched to a gene: 8. This CDR3 region has 13 residues. The CDR3 nucleotides are TGTGCCAGCTCCGGGACAGGTGTCCACGAGCAGTACTTC. Translated: CASSGTGVHEQYF.

The rearrangement links TRBV4-2 to TRBJ1-5; D not certain. Germline-derived CDR1 and CDR2 are LGHNA and YNFKEQ. Trimming removed 0 bases at V and 3 bases at J, with 12 bases between. CDR3 length equals 16 residues. The CDR3: CASSQDLGRINQPQHF. As DNA, the CDR3 is TGTGCCAGCAGCCAAGACCTCGGCAGGATCAATCAGCCCCAGCATTTT.

This clone showed up just once. V and J are TRBV27 and TRBJ2-7, with 15 bases aligning to TRBD2. The CDR3 spans 16 residues. Germline assignment: CDR1 MNHEY and CDR2 SMNVEV (reference sequence). Losses at the gene ends were 7 bases for V and 0 bases for J; bases not matched to a gene: 4. CDR3 sequence: CASTGTSGGSSYEQYF. DNA of the CDR3: TGTGCCAGCACCGGGACTAGCGGGGGGTCCTCCTACGAGCAGTACTTC.

The rearrangement links TRBV7-8 to TRBJ2-5; 7 bases are a match to TRBD2. With V trimmed by 8 bases and J by 5 bases, 8 bases remained unmatched. The CDR3 length is 13 residues. Germline loops: CDR1 SGHVS, CDR2 FQNEAQ. CDR3 DNA: TGTGCCAGCGGGGGGGTGCCCCCGGAGACCCAGTACTTC. This gives the protein CASGGVPPETQYF.

For the CDR3, the DNA is TGTGCCAGCAGCCAAGAGACTAGGGATGCCGGGGAGCTGTTTTTT. Translation gives CASSQETRDAGELFF. The rearrangement joins TRBV4-2 to TRBJ2-2; a possible D gene is TRBD2 (6 bases). The V end was cut by 0 bases, the J end by 6 bases, with 11 bases between. Germline assignment: CDR1 LGHNA and CDR2 YNFKEQ. The CDR3 is made up of 15 amino acids.

The chain carries TRBV6-5 and TRBJ1-1; TRBD1 matches 9 bases. CDR1 and CDR2 (germline): MNHEY, SVGAGI. The CDR3 extends over 14 amino acids. Trimming at V came to 5 bases and at J to 3 bases, leaving 4 bases not matched to a gene. The CDR3 DNA sequence: TGTGCCAGCAGTCGACAGGGGGGTTACACTGAAGCTTTCTTT. The encoded protein is CASSRQGGYTEAFF.

The rearrangement links TRBV7-2 to TRBJ2-5; 11 bases match TRBD2. CDR3 size: 16 residues. Per the germline V gene, CDR1 is SGHTA and CDR2 is FQGNSA. The trim removed 4 bases at V and 2 bases at J, leaving 6 bases unmatched. The CDR3 sequence: CASSSRLAGRQETQYF. CDR3 in DNA: TGTGCCAGCAGCTCCAGACTAGCGGGGAGGCAAGAGACCCAGTACTTC.

This chain joins TRBV4-1 and TRBJ2-5; D gene uncertain. Trimming shortened V by 2 bases and J by 5 bases, and 12 bases separated the two germline ends. This CDR3 contains 14 residues. Germline-derived CDR1 and CDR2 are MGHRA and YSYEKL. CDR3 sequence: CASSQLVVSETQYF. CDR3 DNA: TGCGCCAGCAGCCAATTAGTGGTGTCGGAGACCCAGTACTTC.

This chain uses TRBV4-1 with TRBJ1-6; D uncertain. CDR1 and CDR2 from the germline V gene are MGHRA and YSYEKL. The CDR3 is 14 amino acids. V lost 0 bases to trimming and J lost 12 bases, with 12 bases between them. The chain's CDR3 is CASSQEFRELPLHF. In DNA form, the CDR3 reads TGCGCCAGCAGCCAAGAATTCCGGGAATTACCCCTCCACTTT.